One sample yielded the 10 T cell receptor beta chains listed below, sequenced in a study of T-cell memory formation after mild COVID-19. TCRdb reprocessed the 5' RACE reads with MiXCR, giving one entry per CDR3 protein. Of a few hundred thousand distinct CDR3 sequences in the sample, roughly 18% were seen once. The sequencing sample was made of PBMCs or a T cell subset sorted from them (not recorded which). Source of these receptors: a man younger than 35 who had mild COVID-19 (a few samples of this study predate the infection). Cell type and time point are not known.

The chain recombines TRBV28 with TRBJ1-1; D ambiguous. Germline assignment: CDR1 MDHEN and CDR2 SYDVKM. V lost 6 bases and J 6 bases, leaving 14 bases between the germline ends. The CDR3 is made up of 13 amino acids. CDR3 nucleotide sequence: TGTGCCAGCAGGGAGGAAACGAGGGCTGAAGCTTTCTTT. As protein: CASREETRAEAFF.

With respect to this clonotype: Here the CDR3 omits its conserved ending phenylalanine or tryptophan, so a read error is the likely source. V and J are TRBV11-2 and TRBJ2-5; D may be TRBD1 or TRBD2 (6 bases each). CDR1 is SGHAT, CDR2 FQNNGV, per germline. Trimming took off 2 bases at V and 5 bases at J, with 9 bases between the two ends. The CDR3 consists of 13 residues. The CDR3 bases are TGTGCCAGCAGCTTAAGGGGGGCGGAGACCCAGTACTTA. This sequence encodes CASSLRGAETQYL.

This chain connects TRBV12-3 or TRBV12-4 to TRBJ1-3; D gene ambiguous. The CDR3 has 14 residues. Trimming shortened V by 3 bases and J by 2 bases, and 8 bases separated the two germline ends. CDR3 in DNA: TGTGCCAGCAGTTTTTGGAAGCCTGGAAACACCATATATTTT. It translates to CASSFWKPGNTIYF.

This clonotype was counted ten times or more. This chain joins TRBV7-9 and TRBJ1-5, with unresolved D. Germline lookup yields CDR1 SEHNR and CDR2 FQNEAQ (reference sequence). Trimming left V 1 base short and J 5 bases short, with 3 bases between. The CDR3 runs 12 residues. This chain's CDR3 is CASSLDDQPQHF. The CDR3 DNA reads as TGTGCCAGCAGCTTAGACGATCAGCCCCAGCATTTT.

The chain is built from TRBV4-1 and TRBJ1-1; TRBD1 matches 7 bases. The CDR3 runs to 15 residues. J lost 5 bases, V lost 3 bases, and 9 bases had no gene match. CDR1 and CDR2 from the germline V gene are MGHRA and YSYEKL. For the CDR3, the DNA is TGCGCCAGCAGCCACGCAGGGGGGTTCTCTACTGAAGCTTTCTTT. Translation: CASSHAGGFSTEAFF.

This clonotype was observed a few times. The CDR3 is CASSAYRANTEAFF. CDR3 DNA sequence: TGCGCCAGCAGCGCCTACAGGGCAAACACTGAAGCTTTCTTT. This rearrangement joins TRBV5-1 to TRBJ1-1; TRBD1 might be the D (6 bases). Germline lookup yields CDR1 SGHRS and CDR2 YFSETQ. The CDR3 is 14 residues long. Trimming took off 4 bases at V and 2 bases at J, with 12 bases between the two ends.

The chain joins TRBV5-1 to TRBJ1-4; possible D gene TRBD1, 5 bases. Germline loops: CDR1 SGHRS, CDR2 YFSETQ. The V gene lost 1 base and the J gene lost 5 bases, with 9 bases spanning the gap. The length of the CDR3 is 14 residues. Written as DNA, the CDR3 is TGCGCCAGCAGCTTGCCGCCAGGGAATGAAAAACTGTTTTTT. Protein product: CASSLPPGNEKLFF.

As DNA, the CDR3 is TGCGCCAGCAGCTTGGATCCCCCCCCAATGAACACTGAAGCTTTCTTT. This translates into CASSLDPPPMNTEAFF. V gene TRBV5-1 combines with J gene TRBJ1-1; D is unclear. This CDR3 contains 16 residues. V was shortened by 0 bases and J by 0 bases, with 12 bases between the two germline ends. Germline CDR1 reads SGHRS; CDR2 reads YFSETQ.

This chain joins TRBV5-1 and TRBJ2-7; D remains ambiguous. CDR3 length: 11 residues. V dropped 1 base and J dropped 7 bases, with 6 bases sitting between them. The germline CDR1 and CDR2 sequences are SGHRS and YFSETQ. CDR3 amino acids: CASSLFTEQYF. In nucleotides, the CDR3 is TGCGCCAGCAGCTTGTTCACAGAGCAGTACTTC.

The chain couples TRBV7-8 to TRBJ2-1, with D unclear. Per the germline V gene, CDR1 is SGHVS and CDR2 is FQNEAQ. There are 12 residues in the CDR3. V lost 3 bases, J lost 7 bases, and 7 bases lay in between. Written as DNA, the CDR3 is TGTGCCAGCAGCTTCATAGGAAATGAGCAGTTCTTC. Its translation: CASSFIGNEQFF.